The 17 T cell receptor beta chains reported below all come from one sample, sequenced in a study of radiotherapy plus CTLA-4 blockade in lung cancer. The method was immunoSEQ multiplex PCR; TCRdb's version includes in-frame clones alone and lacks a portion of them. The profile shows 90,000 to 100,000 clones, 88% of them singletons. The sample consisted of peripheral blood, taken from a patient treated with radiotherapy plus ipilimumab. Receptor source: a human donor with non-small cell lung cancer that progressed on radiotherapy plus ipilimumab.

This clone was counted only a few times. The J gene is TRBJ2-3, the V gene TRBV6-1, with a possible D match to TRBD1 (6 bases). The ends were cut back, 3 bases at V and 5 bases at J, with 9 bases in the middle. Germline V CDR1 and CDR2: MNHNS, SASEGT. CDR3 length: 13 residues. In nucleotides, the CDR3 is TGTGCCAGCAGTGACGTACAGGGAGATACGCAGTATTTT. It codes for CASSDVQGDTQYF.

This chain connects TRBV5-1 to TRBJ1-3; D possibly corresponds to TRBD1 (5 bases). This CDR3 spans 19 amino acids. Germline assignment: CDR1 SGHRS and CDR2 YFSETQ. The V end was cut by 0 bases, the J end by 0 bases, with 19 bases between. The CDR3 reads CASSLARGLVNHSGNTIYF. The DNA for the CDR3 is TGCGCCAGCAGCTTGGCTCGGGGACTCGTGAACCACTCTGGAAACACCATATATTTT.

The chain carries TRBV9 and TRBJ1-4, with a tentative D call TRBD1 (5 bases). Deletions cut 4 bases from V and 8 bases from J, with 21 bases between. From germline, CDR1 is SGDLS and CDR2 YYNGEE. The CDR3 sequence is 16 residues long. Here the CDR3 DNA reads TGTGCCAGCAGCTCCGGGGGGGGAGGGCACGGCGAAAAACTGTTTTTT. Amino acids: CASSSGGGGHGEKLFF.

This chain joins TRBV7-9 and TRBJ2-7; D perhaps matches TRBD1 (5 bases). The V gene lost 5 bases and the J gene lost 7 bases, with 21 bases spanning the gap. The CDR3 is 15 residues long. Germline V lookup: CDR1 SEHNR, CDR2 FQNEAQ (reference sequence). CDR3 amino acids: CASSPWGGLQSEQYF. CDR3 DNA sequence: TGTGCCAGCAGCCCGTGGGGCGGCCTCCAGTCTGAGCAGTACTTC.

The V and J genes are TRBV5-1 and TRBJ2-3; the match to TRBD2 covers 11 bases. J was trimmed by 5 bases and V by 0 bases; bases with no gene match: 2. Germline-derived CDR1 and CDR2 are SGHRS and YFSETQ. The CDR3 covers 15 residues. CDR3 residues: CASSLGGTSGDTQYF. The CDR3 coding sequence is TGCGCCAGCAGCTTGGGTGGGACTAGCGGAGATACGCAGTATTTT.

This chain uses TRBV21-1 with TRBJ2-7; TRBD2, the table's D call, was not compared with the DNA. TRBV21-1 is deemed a pseudogene. This CDR3 is built from 16 residues. CDR3 residues: CASSRKTAGGQDEQYF. The CDR3 DNA reads as TGTGCCAGCAGCCGAAAGACGGCGGGAGGTCAAGACGAGCAGTACTTC.

The rearrangement joins TRBV29-1 to TRBJ2-1; 10 bases are a match to TRBD2. The CDR3 has 14 residues. Germline CDR1 and CDR2: SQVTM and ANQGSEA. Trimming at V came to 2 bases and at J to 6 bases, leaving 4 bases not matched to a gene. CDR3 in amino acids: CSVEPAGGGNEQFF. In nucleotides, the CDR3 is TGCAGCGTTGAACCAGCGGGAGGGGGCAATGAGCAGTTCTTC.

The genes are TRBV18 and TRBJ1-5; D ambiguous. V lost 3 bases, J lost 5 bases, and 8 bases lay in between. Germline V CDR1 and CDR2: KGHSH, LQKENI. This CDR3 has 13 residues. The CDR3 here is CASSPSRDQPQHF. The CDR3 nucleotides read TGTGCCAGCTCACCCTCAAGGGATCAGCCCCAGCATTTT.

This clone has more than one count but fewer than ten. The V call is TRBV4-2, the J call TRBJ2-7; 12 bases match TRBD2. Per the germline V gene, CDR1 is LGHNA and CDR2 is YNFKEQ. The ends lost 3 bases at V and 4 bases at J; junction bases unmatched: 7. The CDR3 contains 16 residues. The CDR3 bases are TGTGCCAGCAGCCAGGACAGGACTAGCGGGATATACGAGCAGTACTTC. Translating gives CASSQDRTSGIYEQYF.

The chain uses TRBV6-6 and TRBJ1-1, with D possibly being TRBD1 (5 bases). V was trimmed by 7 bases and J by 3 bases, leaving 15 bases between them. CDR1 MNHNY and CDR2 SVGAGI come from the germline V gene (reference sequence). The CDR3 runs to 14 residues. The CDR3 nucleotides read TGTGCCAGCACCCAATCCAGGGTGGACACTGAAGCTTTCTTT. Protein sequence: CASTQSRVDTEAFF.

The V call is TRBV7-3, the J call TRBJ2-7, with a possible D match to TRBD2 (6 bases). This CDR3 has 14 amino acids. V was clipped by 5 bases and J by 6 bases, with 17 bases between them. Looked up from germline, CDR1 is SGHTA and CDR2 is FQGTGA. CDR3 in amino acids: CASSPRAGIGEQYF. The CDR3 nucleotides read TGTGCCAGCAGCCCCCGGGCGGGGATAGGCGAGCAGTACTTC.

This clone has a single count. This chain links TRBV4-1 with TRBJ2-1; the D call may be TRBD1 or TRBD2 (5 bases each). With 0 bases removed from V and 7 bases from J, the gap between germline ends came to 22 bases. This CDR3 contains 18 residues. Per the germline V gene, CDR1 is MGHRA and CDR2 is YSYEKL. CDR3 bases: TGCGCCAGCAGCCAAGATAGAACTTTAGGGGACCCCGGGAATGAGCAGTTCTTC. This translates into CASSQDRTLGDPGNEQFF.

The chain carries TRBV5-1 and TRBJ2-3; D possibly corresponds to TRBD1 (6 bases). The germline CDR1 and CDR2 sequences are SGHRS and YFSETQ. Trimming left V 2 bases short and J 2 bases short, with 9 bases between. This CDR3 contains 14 residues. In DNA, the CDR3 is TGCGCCAGCAGCTTTGGACAGATCACAGATACGCAGTATTTT. Translation: CASSFGQITDTQYF.

This clone has only one observation. The chain uses TRBV4-2 and TRBJ2-2; the match to TRBD2 covers 7 bases. Looked up from germline, CDR1 is LGHNA and CDR2 is YNFKEQ. The V and J ends lost 1 base and 3 bases, in that order; junction bases with no gene match: 5. The CDR3 is 16 residues long. This chain's CDR3 is CASSQGASGDTGELFF. CDR3 nucleotide sequence: TGTGCCAGCAGCCAAGGGGCTAGCGGAGACACCGGGGAGCTGTTTTTT.

The chain has TRBV7-9 and TRBJ2-1, with D possibly matching TRBD1 (6 bases). The CDR3 covers 16 residues. V was trimmed by 0 bases and J by 5 bases, leaving 14 bases between them. Per the germline V gene, CDR1 is SEHNR and CDR2 is FQNEAQ (reference sequence). Here the CDR3 DNA reads TGTGCCAGCAGCTTAGCGAACAGGGACCCAGACAATGAGCAGTTCTTC. This gives the protein CASSLANRDPDNEQFF.

This chain uses TRBV6-1 with TRBJ2-7; 12 positions match TRBD2. CDR1 and CDR2 (germline): MNHNS, SASEGT. The junction had 4 bases not matched to a gene; V was cut back by 3 bases and J by 4 bases. This CDR3 is 15 amino acids long. For the CDR3, the DNA is TGTGCCAGCAGTGACCTAGCGGGAGGGCCGTACGAGCAGTACTTC. Its protein product is CASSDLAGGPYEQYF.

This sequence joins TRBV7-9 and TRBJ2-3, with 9 nucleotides matching TRBD2. The trim removed 5 bases at V and 5 bases at J, leaving 11 bases unmatched. This CDR3 is built from 16 residues. Germline V CDR1 and CDR2: SEHNR, FQNEAQ (reference sequence). The CDR3 spells CASSPTRRREGDTQYF. CDR3 nucleotides: TGTGCCAGCAGCCCCACAAGGCGGCGGGAGGGAGATACGCAGTATTTT.